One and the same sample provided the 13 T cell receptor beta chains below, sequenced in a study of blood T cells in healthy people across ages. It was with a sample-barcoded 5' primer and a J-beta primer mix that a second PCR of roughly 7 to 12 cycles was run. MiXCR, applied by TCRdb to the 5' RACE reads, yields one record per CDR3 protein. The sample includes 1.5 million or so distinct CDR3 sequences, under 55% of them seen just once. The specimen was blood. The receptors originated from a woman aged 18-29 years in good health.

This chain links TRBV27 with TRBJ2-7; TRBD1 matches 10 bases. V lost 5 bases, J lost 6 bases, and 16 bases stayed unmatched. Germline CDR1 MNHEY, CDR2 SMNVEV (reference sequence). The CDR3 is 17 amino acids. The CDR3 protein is CASSPTFSGTGVGEQYF. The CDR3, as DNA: TGTGCCAGCAGTCCAACATTCTCCGGGACAGGGGTCGGCGAGCAGTACTTC.

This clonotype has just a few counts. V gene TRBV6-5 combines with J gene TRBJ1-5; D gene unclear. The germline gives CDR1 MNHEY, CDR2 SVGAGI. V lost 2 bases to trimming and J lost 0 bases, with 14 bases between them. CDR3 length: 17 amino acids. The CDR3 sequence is CASSYRYGVGSNQPQHF. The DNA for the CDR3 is TGTGCCAGCAGTTACCGTTACGGGGTTGGTAGCAATCAGCCCCAGCATTTT.

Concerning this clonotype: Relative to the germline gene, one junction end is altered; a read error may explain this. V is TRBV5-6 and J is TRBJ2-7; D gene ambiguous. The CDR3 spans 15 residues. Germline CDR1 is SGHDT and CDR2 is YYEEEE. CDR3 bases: TGTGCCAGGAGCTTGTTTGGCACTAAGGTCCACGAGCAGTACTTC. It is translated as CARSLFGTKVHEQYF.

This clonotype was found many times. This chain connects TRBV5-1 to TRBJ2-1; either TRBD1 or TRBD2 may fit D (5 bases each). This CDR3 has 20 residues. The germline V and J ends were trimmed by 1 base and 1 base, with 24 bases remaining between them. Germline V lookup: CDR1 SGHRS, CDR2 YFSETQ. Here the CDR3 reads CASSLRSPPIGTGSYNEQFF. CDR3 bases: TGCGCCAGCAGCTTGAGATCGCCCCCAATCGGGACGGGTTCCTACAATGAGCAGTTCTTC.

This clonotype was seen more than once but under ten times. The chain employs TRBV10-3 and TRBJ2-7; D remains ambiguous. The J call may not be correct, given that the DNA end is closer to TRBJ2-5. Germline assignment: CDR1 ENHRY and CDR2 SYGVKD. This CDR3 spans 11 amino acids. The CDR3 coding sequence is TGTGCCATCAGTGCGGGAGAGACCCAGTACTTC. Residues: CAISAGETQYF.

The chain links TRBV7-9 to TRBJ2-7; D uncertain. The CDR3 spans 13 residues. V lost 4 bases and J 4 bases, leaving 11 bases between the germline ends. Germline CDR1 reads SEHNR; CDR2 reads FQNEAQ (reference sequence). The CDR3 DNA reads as TGTGCCAGCAGCTCTATCTCAGGTTACGAGCAGTACTTC. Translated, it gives CASSSISGYEQYF.

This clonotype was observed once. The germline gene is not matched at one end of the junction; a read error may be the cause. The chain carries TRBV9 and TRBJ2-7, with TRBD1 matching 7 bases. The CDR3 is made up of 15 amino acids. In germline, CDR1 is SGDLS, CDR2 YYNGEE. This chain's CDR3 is CASSVDEGASYEQYF. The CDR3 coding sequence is TGTGCCAGTAGCGTAGATGAGGGGGCCTCCTACGAGCAGTACTTC.

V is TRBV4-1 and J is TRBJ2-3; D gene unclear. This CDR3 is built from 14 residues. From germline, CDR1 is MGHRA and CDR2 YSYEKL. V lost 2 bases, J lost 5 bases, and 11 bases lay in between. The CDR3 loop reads CASSQIGPKDTQYF. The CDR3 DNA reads TGCGCCAGCAGCCAAATTGGGCCGAAAGATACGCAGTATTTT.

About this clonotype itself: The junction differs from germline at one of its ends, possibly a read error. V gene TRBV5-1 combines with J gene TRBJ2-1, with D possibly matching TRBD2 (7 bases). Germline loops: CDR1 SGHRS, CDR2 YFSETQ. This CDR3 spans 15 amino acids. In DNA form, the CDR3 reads TGCGTCAGCAGCTTGTATGGGGGGGCCGTCAATGAGCAGTTCTTC. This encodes CVSSLYGGAVNEQFF.

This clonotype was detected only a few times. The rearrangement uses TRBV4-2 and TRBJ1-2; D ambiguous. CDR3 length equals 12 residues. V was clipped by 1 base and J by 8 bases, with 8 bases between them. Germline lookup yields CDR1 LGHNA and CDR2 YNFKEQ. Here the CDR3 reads CASSQGAGGYTF. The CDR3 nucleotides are TGTGCCAGCAGCCAAGGTGCGGGCGGCTACACCTTC.

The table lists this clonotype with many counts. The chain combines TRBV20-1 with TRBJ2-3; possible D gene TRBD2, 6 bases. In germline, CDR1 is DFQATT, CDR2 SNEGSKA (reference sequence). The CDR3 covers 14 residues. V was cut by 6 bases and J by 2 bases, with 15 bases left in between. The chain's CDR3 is CSAEALAFTDTQYF. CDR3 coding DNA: TGCAGTGCGGAAGCACTAGCTTTCACAGATACGCAGTATTTT.

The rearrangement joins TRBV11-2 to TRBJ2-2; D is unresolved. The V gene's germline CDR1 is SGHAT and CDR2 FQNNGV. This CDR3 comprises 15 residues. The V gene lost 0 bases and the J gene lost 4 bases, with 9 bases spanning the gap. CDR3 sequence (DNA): TGTGCCAGCAGCTTAGATATAGCTGGCACCGGGGAGCTGTTTTTT. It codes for CASSLDIAGTGELFF.

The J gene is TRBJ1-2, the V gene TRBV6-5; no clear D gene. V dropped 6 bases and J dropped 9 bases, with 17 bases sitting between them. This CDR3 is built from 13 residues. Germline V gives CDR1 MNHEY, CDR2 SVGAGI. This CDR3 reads CASSSGRSISYTF. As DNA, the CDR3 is TGTGCCAGCAGCTCCGGGCGGTCTATAAGCTACACCTTC.